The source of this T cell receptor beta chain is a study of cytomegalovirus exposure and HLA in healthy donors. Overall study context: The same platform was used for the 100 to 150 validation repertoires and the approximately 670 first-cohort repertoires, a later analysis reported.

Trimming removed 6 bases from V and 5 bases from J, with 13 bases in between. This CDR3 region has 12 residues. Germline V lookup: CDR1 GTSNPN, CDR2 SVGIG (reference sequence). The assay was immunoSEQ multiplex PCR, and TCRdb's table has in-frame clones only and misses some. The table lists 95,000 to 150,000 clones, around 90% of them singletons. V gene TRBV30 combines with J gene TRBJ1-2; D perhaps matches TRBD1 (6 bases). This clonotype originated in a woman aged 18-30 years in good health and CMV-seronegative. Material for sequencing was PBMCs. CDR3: CACEGGRYGYTF. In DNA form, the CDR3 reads TGTGCCTGCGAAGGGGGAAGATATGGCTACACCTTC.